Below are 21 T cell receptor beta chains sequenced from a single sample in a study of blood T cell repertoires in COVID-19 (dated by TCRdb to 2020 to 2021). Library preparation was by the immunoSEQ multiplex PCR assay. Imported from immuneACCESS, the table was reduced by TCRdb to in-frame sequences with V and J called. These copies leave out some clones; in studies compared against another copy, an unresolved V gene accounts for under half, and the cause of the remainder is not known. The sample table holds 150,000 or so clones, of which roughly 88% were seen once. The ten biggest clones cover about 6.8% of the sample. Sequencing was performed on peripheral blood. These receptors originate from a woman in her forties or fifties in a cohort sampled during active or convalescent COVID-19.

The rearrangement uses TRBV7-2 and TRBJ2-5, with 14 bases lining up with TRBD2. Unmatched junction bases numbered 10, after V lost 5 bases and J lost 5 bases. CDR3 length: 17 amino acids. From germline, CDR1 is SGHTA and CDR2 FQGNSA. Here the CDR3 DNA reads TGTGCCAGCAGCGAGCCGGGACTAGCGGGGGCAGGGGAGACCCAGTACTTC. Protein sequence: CASSEPGLAGAGETQYF.

This sequence joins TRBV3-1 (or the pseudogene TRBV3-2) and TRBJ1-2; 7 bases match TRBD1. The CDR3 is made up of 13 amino acids. Germline V gene lookup returns CDR1 LGHDT and CDR2 YNNKEL (reference sequence). Unmatched junction bases numbered 1, after V lost 3 bases and J lost 3 bases. The CDR3 reads CASSQGTDYGYTF. The CDR3, as DNA: TGTGCCAGCAGCCAGGGGACAGACTATGGCTACACCTTC.

The V gene is TRBV6-6, the J gene TRBJ2-2, with D tentatively TRBD2 (6 bases). The germline V gene encodes CDR1 MNHNY and CDR2 SVGAGI (reference sequence). Trimming removed 11 bases at V and 3 bases at J, with 13 bases between. The CDR3 length is 13 residues. CDR3 region: CAGYRRDTGELFF. CDR3 bases: TGTGCCGGCTACCGGAGGGACACCGGGGAGCTGTTTTTT.

The chain uses TRBV4-1 and TRBJ2-7, with a possible D match to TRBD1 (7 bases). Trimming shortened V by 0 bases and J by 2 bases, and 11 bases separated the two germline ends. The germline CDR1 and CDR2 sequences are MGHRA and YSYEKL. The CDR3 loop spans 15 amino acids. The CDR3 DNA is TGCGCCAGCAGCCAAGACTCAGGGGGGACCTACGAGCAGTACTTC. Residues: CASSQDSGGTYEQYF.

This chain connects TRBV19 to TRBJ2-3, with a tentative D call TRBD2 (6 bases). The CDR3 totals 13 residues. Germline CDR1 reads LNHDA; CDR2 reads SQIVND (reference sequence). V was clipped by 8 bases and J by 7 bases, with 16 bases between them. CDR3 protein: CASRGGSRNTQYF. The CDR3 DNA is TGTGCCAGTCGTGGGGGGAGCAGGAATACGCAGTATTTT.

As DNA, the CDR3 is TGTGCCTGGAGTGCCTTGGGGGGAAATAGCAATCAGCCCCAGCATTTT. Encoded protein: CAWSALGGNSNQPQHF. The V gene is TRBV30, the J gene TRBJ1-5, with D possibly being TRBD1 (5 bases). Trimming took 1 base from V and 0 from J, leaving 13 bases between them. The CDR3 spans 16 residues. CDR1 GTSNPN and CDR2 SVGIG come from the germline V gene (reference sequence).

The chain recombines TRBV5-5 with TRBJ1-1; 7 nucleotides line up with TRBD1. The V and J ends lost 0 bases and 0 bases, in that order; junction bases with no gene match: 14. Germline assignment: CDR1 SGHKS and CDR2 YYEKEE (reference sequence). This CDR3 is 19 amino acids long. The CDR3 DNA is TGTGCCAGCAGCTTGGACCCCCGGGACAGATATCTTTTGAACACTGAAGCTTTCTTT. Translation gives CASSLDPRDRYLLNTEAFF. The variable domain in full, completed from reference TRBV5-5 and TRBJ1-1, reads DAGVTQSPTHLIKTRGQQVTLRCSPISGHKSVSWYQQVLGQGPQFIFQYYEKEERGRGNFPDRFSARQFPNYSSELNVNALLLGDSALYLCASSLDPRDRYLLNTEAFFGQGTRLTVV.

The chain uses TRBV19 and TRBJ2-5, with TRBD1 matching 10 bases. Germline V gene sequence: CDR1 LNHDA, CDR2 SQIVND (reference sequence). The CDR3 extends over 17 amino acids. The trim removed 3 bases at V and 4 bases at J, leaving 11 bases unmatched. The CDR3 loop reads CASSIRDRGLVGETQYF. The CDR3 DNA is TGTGCCAGTAGTATCCGAGACAGGGGGCTGGTAGGAGAGACCCAGTACTTC. Looking up the rest from reference TRBV19 and TRBJ2-5 gives the full variable domain: DGGITQSPKYLFRKEGQNVTLSCEQNLNHDAMYWYRQDPGQGLRLIYYSQIVNDFQKGDIAEGYSVSREKKESFPLTVTSAQKNPTAFYLCASSIRDRGLVGETQYFGPGTRLLVL.

This chain links TRBV2 with TRBJ2-5, with D maybe TRBD1 (6 bases). The germline CDR1 and CDR2 sequences are SNHLY and FYNNEI. With 6 bases removed from V and 5 bases from J, the gap between germline ends came to 16 bases. The CDR3 contains 14 residues. The CDR3 loop reads CASSPQGFRETQYF. The CDR3 DNA follows: TGTGCCAGCAGCCCCCAGGGGTTTCGGGAGACCCAGTACTTC.

This chain uses TRBV5-1 with TRBJ2-7, with a tentative D call TRBD2 (5 bases). Germline lookup yields CDR1 SGHRS and CDR2 YFSETQ. CDR3 size: 15 residues. Trimming stripped 1 base from V and 0 bases from J, with 11 bases between. The CDR3 is CASSLNAGSSYEQYF. The CDR3 DNA is TGCGCCAGCAGCTTGAACGCGGGTAGCTCCTACGAGCAGTACTTC.

The genes are TRBV6-6 and TRBJ1-1; TRBD1 is a possible D gene (5 bases). V was cut by 0 bases and J by 8 bases, with 13 bases left in between. CDR1 is MNHNY, CDR2 SVGAGI, per germline (reference sequence). The CDR3 runs 14 residues. The CDR3 reads CASSYSPREVEAFF. CDR3 nucleotide sequence: TGTGCCAGCAGTTACTCGCCCAGGGAGGTGGAAGCTTTCTTT.

J is TRBJ2-1 and V is TRBV7-2; weak D call: TRBD2 (6 bases). The CDR3 is made up of 14 amino acids. Deletions cut 5 bases from V and 7 bases from J, with 15 bases between. Germline CDR1 reads SGHTA; CDR2 reads FQGNSA. The CDR3 coding sequence is TGTGCCAGCAGCGCACCGACTAGTAGGAATGAGCAGTTCTTC. It translates to CASSAPTSRNEQFF.

The genes are TRBV6-1 and TRBJ1-3; D perhaps matches TRBD1 (6 bases). This CDR3 comprises 16 residues. Trimming removed 3 bases from V and 4 bases from J, with 16 bases in between. CDR1 is MNHNS and CDR2 is SASEGT in the germline V gene. CDR3 sequence (DNA): TGTGCCAGCAGTGAGGGGGCTGCAGGGCGCGGAAACACCATATATTTT. Encoded protein: CASSEGAAGRGNTIYF.

V and J are TRBV4-1 and TRBJ1-1; a weak D match, TRBD1 (6 bases). There are 15 residues in the CDR3. Deletions cut 4 bases from V and 6 bases from J, with 18 bases between. Per germline, CDR1 MGHRA and CDR2 YSYEKL. The CDR3 is CASSPQGLGRPEAFF. CDR3 sequence (DNA): TGCGCCAGCAGCCCCCAGGGGCTTGGCCGACCTGAAGCTTTCTTT.

This clone has only a few counts. J is TRBJ2-5 and V is TRBV10-1, with D maybe TRBD2 (6 bases). The CDR3 covers 12 residues. Trimming removed 3 bases at V and 7 bases at J, with 9 bases between. CDR1 and CDR2 (germline): WNHNN, SYGVQD (reference sequence). This CDR3 reads CASSDPGGTQYF. CDR3 sequence (DNA): TGCGCCAGCAGTGACCCCGGGGGGACCCAGTACTTC.

The genes are TRBV25-1 and TRBJ2-4; 9 bases fit TRBD1. CDR1 MGHDK and CDR2 SYGVNS come from the germline V gene. CDR3 size: 15 residues. The V and J ends lost 5 bases and 3 bases, in that order; junction bases with no gene match: 5. In DNA form, the CDR3 reads TGTGCCAGCAGTCCCGGGACAGGGTTCAAAAACATTCAGTACTTC. This encodes CASSPGTGFKNIQYF.

J is TRBJ2-7 and V is TRBV7-2; D gene ambiguous. Germline CDR1 is SGHTA and CDR2 is FQGNSA. The CDR3 is made up of 12 amino acids. V lost 0 bases to trimming and J lost 5 bases, with 5 bases between them. CDR3 nucleotide sequence: TGTGCCAGCAGCTTAGCGGCCCACGAGCAGTACTTC. It yields the protein CASSLAAHEQYF.

This chain links TRBV7-9 with TRBJ2-7, with 7 bases that match TRBD2. The CDR3 extends over 16 amino acids. Trimming at V came to 5 bases and at J to 0 bases, leaving 10 bases not matched to a gene. From germline, CDR1 is SEHNR and CDR2 FQNEAQ (reference sequence). The CDR3 sequence: CASSPDWRGFSYEQYF. CDR3 nucleotide sequence: TGTGCCAGCAGCCCCGATTGGCGGGGGTTCTCCTACGAGCAGTACTTC.

V usage is TRBV14 and J usage is TRBJ2-3; D possibly corresponds to TRBD2 (6 bases). Germline-derived CDR1 and CDR2 are SGHDN and FVKESK. The germline V and J ends were trimmed by 4 bases and 6 bases, with 14 bases remaining between them. This CDR3 comprises 14 residues. The CDR3 loop is CASSRRSTSDTQYF. The CDR3 coding sequence is TGTGCCAGCAGCCGTAGGTCCACTAGCGATACGCAGTATTTT. Full variable domain (rest looked up from reference TRBV14 and TRBJ2-3): EAGVTQFPSHSVIEKGQTVTLRCDPISGHDNLYWYRRVMGKEIKFLLHFVKESKQDESGMPNNRFLAERTGGTYSTLKVQPAELEDSGVYFCASSRRSTSDTQYFGPGTRLTVL.

In this sample, this clone is medium-sized. This chain uses TRBV15 with TRBJ1-2, with 7 positions matching TRBD1. CDR3 size: 17 residues. V was clipped by 1 base and J by 4 bases; unmatched bases: 12. Germline V gene data show CDR1 as LNHNV and CDR2 as YYDKDF (reference sequence). The CDR3 DNA reads as TGTGCCACCAGCAGAGGCTCCGACAGGGTTCCAGGCTATGGCTACACCTTC. Protein sequence: CATSRGSDRVPGYGYTF.

V and J are TRBV19 and TRBJ1-2, with a possible D match to TRBD1 (6 bases). The V gene lost 5 bases and the J gene lost 4 bases, with 17 bases spanning the gap. In germline, CDR1 is LNHDA, CDR2 SQIVND (reference sequence). The CDR3 loop spans 15 amino acids. The CDR3 region is CASSDGTRAPYGYTF. The CDR3 bases are TGTGCCAGTAGTGACGGGACAAGGGCACCCTATGGCTACACCTTC.